This T cell receptor (beta chain) is from a study of T-cell memory formation after mild COVID-19. Study information: In these data, TCR clusters were largely donor specific.

The sample holds many counts of this clonotype. Per germline, CDR1 SGHRS and CDR2 YFSETQ. The CDR3 runs 16 residues. Trimming at V came to 4 bases and at J to 3 bases, leaving 6 bases not matched to a gene. TCRdb called the 5' RACE reads again in MiXCR, with one record for every CDR3 protein. The data contain 55,000 to 80,000 distinct CDR3 sequences, roughly 9.9% of them singletons. The sequencing input was PBMCs or a T cell subset sorted from them (not recorded which). The TCR was taken from a man younger than 30 who had mild COVID-19 (a few samples of this study predate the infection). Cell type and time point are not known. This chain links TRBV5-1 with TRBJ2-5, with 13 bases identical to TRBD2. This chain's CDR3 is CASSDLTSGGKETQYF. The CDR3 DNA reads TGCGCCAGCAGCGACCTGACTAGCGGGGGGAAAGAGACCCAGTACTTC.